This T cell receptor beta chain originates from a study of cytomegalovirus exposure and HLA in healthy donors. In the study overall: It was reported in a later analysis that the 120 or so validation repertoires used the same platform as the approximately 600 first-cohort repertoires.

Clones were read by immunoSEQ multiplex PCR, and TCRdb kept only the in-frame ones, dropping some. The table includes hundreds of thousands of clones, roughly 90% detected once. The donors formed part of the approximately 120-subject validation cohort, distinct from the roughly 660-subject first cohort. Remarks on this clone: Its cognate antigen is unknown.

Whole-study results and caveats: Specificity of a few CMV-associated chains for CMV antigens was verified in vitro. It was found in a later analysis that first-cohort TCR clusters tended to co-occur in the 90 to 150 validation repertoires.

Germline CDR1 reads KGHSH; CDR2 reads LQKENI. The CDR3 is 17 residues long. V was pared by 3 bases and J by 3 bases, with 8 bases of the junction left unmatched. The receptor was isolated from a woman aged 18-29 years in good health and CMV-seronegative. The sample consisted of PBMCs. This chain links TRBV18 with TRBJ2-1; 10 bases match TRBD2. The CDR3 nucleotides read TGTGCCAGCTCACCTCCTTTACTAGCGGGAATCTACAATGAGCAGTTCTTC. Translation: CASSPPLLAGIYNEQFF.